This T cell receptor beta chain was sequenced in a study of cytomegalovirus exposure and HLA in healthy donors (dated by TCRdb to about 2017). In terms of the full investigation: According to an earlier analysis of a few hundred of the donors, about 170 million T cells yielded roughly 110 million unique TCR beta sequences and 250 to 350 Gb of sequence data. A later analysis re-analyzed previously published TCR beta repertoires from about 730 donors and added high-resolution HLA genotyping to study TCR occurrence patterns. To predict cytomegalovirus infection status, the study combined high-throughput TCR immunosequencing, statistical association of individual TCRs with disease status, and machine learning. Using immunosequencing, the study profiled T cell repertoires from 666 subjects and related those repertoires to cytomegalovirus serostatus. Typing coverage varied by locus: roughly 629-640 donors for A, B, C, DRB1 and DQB1; about 520 for DQA1; more than 600 for DPA1; roughly 450 for DPB1. In the later analysis, no new phenotypic data were used to find candidate immune exposures; instead, reliance was placed on TCR beta sequences and their occurrence across donors. An early release that covered fewer than 800 HLA-typed donors contained approximately 290 gigabases of sequencing data and 70 million to 100 million unique TCR sequences. All discovery cohort repertoires had been generated on a single sequencing platform. HLA typing included class I and class II loci at four-digit resolution. The study aimed to test whether cataloging public T cell receptors could reveal signatures of past pathogen exposure. To decide whether each TCR beta V gene segment behaved as functional or pseudogenic, an earlier analysis of some 570 of the donors relied on high-throughput TCR beta sequencing. Five DR-DQ haplotypes were treated as single units for association and clustering because of strong linkage in the cohort. Among about 370 genotyped donors of the cohort, an average of around 250,000 unique TCR beta nucleotide sequences was sequenced per donor, of which 15% to 20% were non-productive. In addition to the first cohort of 650 to 800 subjects, a separate validation cohort of 130 or so different subjects was used. A later genetic analysis used genome-wide SNP genotypes for about 55% of the 666 donors, treating that subset as a discovery cohort. Of the approximately 400 genotyped donors, 65% to 90% fell in the genetic ancestry cluster associated with self-reported Caucasian donors. Donor age, sex, ethnicity and CMV serostatus were compiled alongside the repertoire data. Broad study findings and their caveats: A further reported finding was that TCR beta sequences accurately predicted the HLA-A and HLA-B alleles for most subjects in the first cohort. It was suggested by the authors that the approach could potentially be generalized to other disease states and immunological phenotypes. Correlated functional status among segregating V segments might be attributable to linkage disequilibrium, but an unknown experimental factor could not be ruled out. Because some donors lacked HLA typing at each locus, the association tests relied only on the typed subset. According to a later analysis, most CMV-associated TCR beta chains appeared to be HLA-restricted, and the HLA associations seemed to be driven largely by CMV exposure. A later analysis found that TCR association rates varied across HLA loci, with DRB1 alleles showing the most associated TCRs and HLA-C alleles the fewest. While some public TCRs were present in many individuals, most TCR sequences turned up only very rarely across donors. In a later analysis, several top co-occurrence clusters were reported to appear linked to parvovirus B19, influenza, CMV and Epstein-Barr virus. In both the original and validation cohorts, the classifier was reported to diagnose cytomegalovirus status with high specificity and sensitivity. The study gave a list of 150 to 200 TCR beta chains associated with cytomegalovirus. The presence/absence analyses assumed that sequencing depth was roughly uniform across donors, and that assumption may not be true. At a false discovery rate of 0.05, a later analysis linked 15,000 to 20,000 TCR beta sequences to specific HLA alleles. According to a later genetic analysis, donors in an Asian-associated ancestry cluster had fewer N-insertions in productive TCRs than the approximately 690-donor mean. A few of the identified cytomegalovirus-associated TCR beta chains were confirmed in vitro to be specific for cytomegalovirus antigens. Immune exposure information for the cohort was limited to CMV serostatus. About 15 rarely observed V segments, including chromosome 9 orphons, were excluded from the earlier analysis of several hundred of the donors because counts were too low. In a later analysis, HLA-associated TCR beta chains were found to be more clonally expanded and to have lower generation probabilities than equally common non-associated chains. In an earlier analysis of fewer than 700 of the donors, most TCR beta V segments appeared in productive rearrangements about 90% or about 30% of the time, broadly matching IMGT annotations. Some IMGT-functional V segments, including TRBV6-2 and TRBV6-3, could not be told apart with the 87-base-pair reads, so those segments were excluded. When HLA alleles, especially DR and DQ, strongly co-occurred, attributing TCR associations to individual alleles was difficult. V-gene and J-gene trimming of TCR beta chains was associated with a missense DCLRE1C variant in a later genetic analysis, and the association was replicated in an independent cohort. In this cohort, only TCR beta chains were sequenced, and detectable features were limited by the absence of alpha or paired-chain data. A cluster of highly shared sequence variants was judged likely to be a technical artifact of the sequencing pipeline.

About this clone: Its antigen specificity is not known. The input lacks base qualities; no much larger clone sits a single base away.

The cohort consisted of 600 or so healthy bone marrow donors. All cohort members were sampled while nominally healthy, although unrecorded immune exposures were likely present. The donor tested CMV seropositive and was one of the 289 seropositive cohort members. A peripheral blood sample was collected from each donor, and TCR beta sequencing was performed on peripheral blood mononuclear cells. The Qiagen DNeasy Blood Extraction Kit was used to extract genomic DNA from the blood cell samples. The germline V end is reduced by 5 bases and the J end by 8 bases; junction bases left unmatched: 6. The CDR3 runs 14 amino acids, cysteine and phenylalanine included. This entry keeps only the CDR3 DNA: 42 bases, framed from base 1. CDR1 LNHNV and CDR2 YYDKDF were looked up in the germline V gene (reference sequence). The library was built by means of the immunoSEQ multiplex PCR assay. For the multiplex PCR, a mixture combining 60 forward primers for TCR Vbeta segments and 13 reverse primers for TCR Jbeta segments was used. A multiplex PCR assay on genomic DNA amplified the CDR3 region of rearranged TCR beta genes. On the Illumina HiSeq System, the amplified TCR beta libraries were sequenced as 87-base-pair reads. Per the authors' processing: Across the 670 or so repertoires, a later analysis counted roughly 84 million unique TCR beta chains, roughly 11 million of which were shared by at least two donors. Raw reads were error-corrected and collapsed into unique sequences with a nearest-neighbor algorithm that merged closely related sequences to remove PCR and sequencing errors. Alignment of CDR3 sequences to IMGT reference sequences was used to assign V, D and J gene segments. Each retained sequence needed at least a six-nucleotide match to both a V gene segment and a J gene segment. A rearrangement was called productive if the CDR3 had no stop codons and remained in frame with V and J, and every other rearrangement was called non-productive. CDR3 was defined according to IMGT convention as the region running from the second conserved V-encoded cysteine to the conserved J-encoded phenylalanine. In an earlier analysis of around 540 of the donors, sequences lacking an unambiguous match to a single V gene segment were excluded. In an earlier analysis of 587 of the donors, a V segment was called functional when productive rearrangements were above 56.7%, and segregating when the standard deviation between donors exceeded 5%. To diagnose cytomegalovirus status from the catalog of TCR beta chain sequences, a statistical classification framework was built. V and J gene assignment, in a later analysis, came from comparing TCR nucleotide sequences with IMGT/GENE-DB human TR gene sequences. A later analysis assigned CDR3 sequences and most-parsimonious VDJ recombination scenarios with the TCRdist pipeline. In a later analysis, every TCR beta chain was defined by the combination of its CDR3 amino acid sequence and its V-gene family, and reads without a unique V-gene family were dropped. In a later analysis, 500 to 700 highly shared, low-generation-probability nucleotide sequences were removed to address suspected cross-contamination and a sequencing artifact. A later analysis calculated a clonal expansion index for each public chain from normalized within-repertoire ranks of inferred template counts. In a later analysis, generation probabilities were computed with a VDJ recombination model fitted to out-of-frame rearrangements, and the resulting probabilities were checked against IGoR. Hypergeometric tests were used in a later analysis to score TCR-TCR, TCR-HLA and TCR-CMV co-occurrence, with a repertoire-size bias correction applied to the TCR pairs. To estimate false discovery rates, a later analysis permuted the HLA or CMV assignments 20 times. In a later analysis, co-occurring TCRs were grouped with DBSCAN, and TCRdist sequence similarity was added when clustering was performed within HLA-allele-positive subsets. Co-occurrence clustering excluded repertoires with fewer than 30,000 or more than 120,000 public chains, plus five with anomalous nucleotide sharing. TCRdb limited this immuneACCESS table to in-frame rearrangements with V and J called. A share of clones is missing; checked studies link under half to unresolved V genes, and the rest is unexplained. The V and J calls and clone size were taken over from that table, and D and trimming were inferred from the DNA. The sample table lists some 150,000 clones, around 60% of them with a count of one. Approximately 6.5% of the sample belongs to the ten largest clones.

The source is an older woman in good health and CMV-seropositive. The rearranged chain carries TRBV15 and TRBJ2-1, with 10 bases in between that match TRBD2. Specimen: PBMCs. Here is the DNA: TGTGCCACCAGCGGTAGCGGGAGGTTGCATGAGCAGTTCTTC. This encodes CATSGSGRLHEQFF.